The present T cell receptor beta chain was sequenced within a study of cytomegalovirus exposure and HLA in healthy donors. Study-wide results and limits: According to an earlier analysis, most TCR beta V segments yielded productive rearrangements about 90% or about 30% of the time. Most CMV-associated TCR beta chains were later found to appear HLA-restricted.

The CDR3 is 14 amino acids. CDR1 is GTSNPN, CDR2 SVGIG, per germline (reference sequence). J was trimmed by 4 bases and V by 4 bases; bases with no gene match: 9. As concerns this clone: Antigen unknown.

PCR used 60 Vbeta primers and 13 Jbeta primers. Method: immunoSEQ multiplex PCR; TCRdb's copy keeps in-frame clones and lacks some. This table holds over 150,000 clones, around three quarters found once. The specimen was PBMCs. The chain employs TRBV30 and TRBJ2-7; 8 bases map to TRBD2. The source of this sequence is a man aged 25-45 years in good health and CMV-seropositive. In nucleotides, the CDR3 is TGTGCCTGGAACAAAGGGACTAGGGTTTACGAGCAGTACTTC. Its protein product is CAWNKGTRVYEQYF. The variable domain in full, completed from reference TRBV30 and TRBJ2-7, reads SQTIHQWPATLVQPVGSPLSLECTVEGTSNPNLYWYRQAAGRGLQLLFYSVGIGQISSEVPQNLSASRPQDRQFILSSKKLLLSDSGFYLCAWNKGTRVYEQYFGPGTRLTVT.